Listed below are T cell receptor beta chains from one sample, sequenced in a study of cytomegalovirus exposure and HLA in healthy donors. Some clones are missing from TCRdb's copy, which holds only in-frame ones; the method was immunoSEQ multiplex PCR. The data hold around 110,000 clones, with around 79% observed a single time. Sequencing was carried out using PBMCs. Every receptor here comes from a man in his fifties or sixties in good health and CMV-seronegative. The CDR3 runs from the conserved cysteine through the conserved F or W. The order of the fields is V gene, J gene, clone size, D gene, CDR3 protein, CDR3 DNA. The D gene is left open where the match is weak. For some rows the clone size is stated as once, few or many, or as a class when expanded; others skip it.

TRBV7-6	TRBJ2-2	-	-	CASSLSPHPGVGSSGELFF	TGTGCCAGCAGCTTAAGCCCGCATCCGGGAGTGGGGTCGTCCGGGGAGCTGTTTTTT
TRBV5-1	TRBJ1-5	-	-	CASSPGGTEQPQHF	TGCGCCAGCAGCCCAGGCGGGACTGAGCAGCCCCAGCATTTT
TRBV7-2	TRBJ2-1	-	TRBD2	CATKGGLADYNEQFF	TGTGCCACCAAGGGGGGACTAGCGGATTACAATGAGCAGTTCTTC
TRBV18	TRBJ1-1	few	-	CASSPVPGNTEAFF	TGTGCCAGCTCACCAGTCCCGGGGAACACTGAAGCTTTCTTT
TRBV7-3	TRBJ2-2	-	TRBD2	CASSLGLAGTGELFF	TGTGCCAGCAGCTTAGGGCTAGCGGGGACCGGGGAGCTGTTTTTT
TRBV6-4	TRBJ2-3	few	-	CASSGGRTDTQYF	TGTGCCAGCAGCGGGGGGCGCACAGATACGCAGTATTTT
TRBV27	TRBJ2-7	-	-	CASGRTIPYEQYF	TGTGCCAGCGGTAGGACAATACCCTACGAGCAGTACTTC
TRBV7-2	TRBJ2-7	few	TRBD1	CASSLRGTGAYEQYF	TGTGCCAGCAGCTTAAGGGGGACAGGTGCCTACGAGCAGTACTTC
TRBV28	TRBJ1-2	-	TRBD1	CASSLRTGGGVGYGYTF	TGTGCCAGCAGTTTACGGACAGGGGGCGGCGTAGGCTATGGCTACACCTTC
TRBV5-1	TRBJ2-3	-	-	CASSLDRVDTQYF	TGCGCCAGCAGCTTGGACAGGGTGGATACGCAGTATTTT
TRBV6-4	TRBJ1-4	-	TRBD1	CASSDLRTGRKTNEKLFF	TGTGCCAGCAGTGACTTGCGGACAGGACGCAAAACTAATGAAAAACTGTTTTTT
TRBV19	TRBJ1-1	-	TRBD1	CASGLGTANTEAFF	TGTGCCAGTGGCCTCGGGACAGCGAACACTGAAGCTTTCTTT
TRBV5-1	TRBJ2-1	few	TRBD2	CASSLALLAGGENEQFF	TGCGCCAGCAGCTTGGCTCTACTAGCGGGGGGCGAGAATGAGCAGTTCTTC
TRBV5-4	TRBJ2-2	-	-	CASSEGGGGIAGELFF	TGTGCCAGCAGTGAGGGGGGCGGGGGCATAGCCGGGGAGCTGTTTTTT
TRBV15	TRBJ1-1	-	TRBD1	CATSTPDRGHNEAFF	TGTGCCACCAGCACCCCTGACAGGGGGCATAATGAAGCTTTCTTT
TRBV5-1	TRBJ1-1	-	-	CASSLEQMNTEAFF	TGCGCCAGCAGCTTGGAACAGATGAACACTGAAGCTTTCTTT
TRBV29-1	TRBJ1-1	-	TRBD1	CSGSGTGVLSTSEAFF	TGCAGCGGCTCCGGGACAGGGGTCCTCTCGACCTCTGAAGCTTTCTTT
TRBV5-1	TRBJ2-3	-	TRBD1	CASSPGQATDTQYF	TGCGCCAGCAGCCCGGGACAGGCCACAGATACGCAGTATTTT
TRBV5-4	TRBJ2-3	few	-	CASSMRGPDTQYF	TGTGCCAGCAGCATGCGGGGGCCAGATACGCAGTATTTT
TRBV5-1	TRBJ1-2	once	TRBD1	CASSLGTGPPTYGYTF	TGCGCCAGCAGCTTGGGGACAGGCCCCCCTACCTATGGCTACACCTTC
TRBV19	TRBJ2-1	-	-	CASKGPLGRDEQFF	TGTGCCAGTAAGGGGCCCCTTGGGCGCGATGAGCAGTTCTTC
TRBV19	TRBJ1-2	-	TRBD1	CASTPTGSVYGYTF	TGTGCCAGTACCCCGACAGGGTCGGTATATGGCTACACCTTC
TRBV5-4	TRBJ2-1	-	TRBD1	CASSSMTGADEQFF	TGTGCCAGCAGCTCGATGACAGGGGCGGATGAGCAGTTCTTC
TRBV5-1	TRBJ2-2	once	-	CAGRRNSNTGELFF	TGCGCCGGGCGAAGGAATTCGAACACCGGGGAGCTGTTTTTT
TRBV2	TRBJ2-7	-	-	CASSEAGRGRYEQYF	TGTGCCAGCAGTGAAGCGGGGCGGGGGCGATACGAGCAGTACTTC
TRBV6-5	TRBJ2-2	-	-	CASSQTTGNTGELFF	TGTGCCAGCAGTCAAACGACAGGGAACACCGGGGAGCTGTTTTTT
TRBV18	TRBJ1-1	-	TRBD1	CASSPTGGSEAFF	TGTGCCAGCTCACCGACAGGGGGGAGTGAAGCTTTCTTT
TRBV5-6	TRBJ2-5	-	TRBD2	CASSLSRTSGGVQETQYF	TGTGCCAGCAGCTTGTCCCGGACTAGCGGGGGGGTACAAGAGACCCAGTACTTC